The present entry profiles one T cell receptor beta chain with its context. Its antigen is not identified. A single record per CDR3 protein comes from TCRdb applying MiXCR to the RACE reads. This sample has 190,000 or so distinct CDR3 sequences, with just under 30% found just once. This entry comes from a study of human T cells and chemical hapten exposure. Looking at the study overall: Scalp application of diphenylcyclopropenone was performed weekly in patients across the entire roughly 23-week study. Patch tests delivered 0.01% DPC to the upper back and were evaluated at 6 days. Study results and caveats: Unchanged with DPC sensitization were TCRs above 1 in 1000 frequency. Expanded TCR counts at PT1 went up together with patch test score, a positive correlation.

The CDR3 is made up of 15 amino acids. The V end was cut by 3 bases, the J end by 6 bases, with 14 bases between. Documented time point: pre-sensitization, week 0. Sample treatment: therapeutic diphenylcyclopropenone sensitization with weekly scalp DPC. This TCR was recovered from a woman between 25 and 40 years old with alopecia areata. Some clones in this sample may be carry-over from other donors' samples. The input for sequencing was whole blood, taken in connection with sensitization to the hapten diphenylcyclopropenone (DPC). The chain carries TRBV12-3 or TRBV12-4 and TRBJ2-2; possibly TRBD2 for D (6 bases). CDR3 bases: TGTGCCAGCAGTTTCGGCCTAGCGACGGCCGGGGAGCTGTTTTTT. It specifies CASSFGLATAGELFF.